This note documents a single T cell receptor (beta chain) sequence. The data were taken from a study of shared clonotypes between healthy human individuals. Produced via immunoSEQ multiplex PCR; TCRdb's table is partial and in-frame only. The sample lists just under 95,000 clones; 68% were seen once. Per the germline V gene, CDR1 is LNHNV and CDR2 is YYDKDF (reference sequence). This CDR3 comprises 14 residues. The junction had 1 base not matched to a gene; V was cut back by 1 base and J by 4 bases. CD8 memory fractions consisted of CD45RO+ and CCR7-negative CD45RA+ TemRA cells together. The chain links TRBV15 to TRBJ2-1; 7 positions agree with TRBD2. Input material: memory CD8+ T cells sorted from blood. Subset reported: CD45RO+ cells pooled with CCR7-negative TemRA cells. The receptor was derived from a young man in good health. CDR3 protein: CATSRGGGYNEQFF. CDR3 coding DNA: TGTGCCACCAGCAGAGGGGGAGGGTACAATGAGCAGTTCTTC.